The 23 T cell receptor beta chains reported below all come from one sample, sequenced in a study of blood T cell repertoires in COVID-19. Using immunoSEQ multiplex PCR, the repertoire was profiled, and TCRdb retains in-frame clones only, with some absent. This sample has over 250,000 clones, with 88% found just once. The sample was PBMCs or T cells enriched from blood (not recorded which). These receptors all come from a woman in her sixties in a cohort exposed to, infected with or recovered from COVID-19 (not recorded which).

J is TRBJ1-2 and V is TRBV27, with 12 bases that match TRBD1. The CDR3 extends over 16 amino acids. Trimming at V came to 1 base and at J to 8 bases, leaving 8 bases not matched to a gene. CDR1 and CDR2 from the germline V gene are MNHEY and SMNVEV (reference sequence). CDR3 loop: CASSLLTGQGARGYTF. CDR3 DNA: TGTGCCAGCAGTTTATTAACGGGACAGGGGGCGCGAGGCTACACCTTC.

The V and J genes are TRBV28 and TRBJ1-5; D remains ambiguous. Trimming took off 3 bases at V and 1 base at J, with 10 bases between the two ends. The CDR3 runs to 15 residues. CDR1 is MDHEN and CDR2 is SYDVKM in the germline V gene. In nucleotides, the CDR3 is TGTGCCAGCAGTTTCGGCTGGGAGAGCAATCAGCCCCAGCATTTT. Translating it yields CASSFGWESNQPQHF.

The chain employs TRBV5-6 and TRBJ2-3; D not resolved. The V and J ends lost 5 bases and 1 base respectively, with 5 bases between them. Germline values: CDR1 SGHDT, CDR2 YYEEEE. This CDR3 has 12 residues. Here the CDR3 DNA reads TGTGCCAGCAGGGGCGGCACAGATACGCAGTATTTT. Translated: CASRGGTDTQYF.

Here the CDR3 reads CASQGYSNQPQHF. The CDR3 DNA reads as TGTGCCAGCCAGGGCTATAGCAATCAGCCCCAGCATTTT. J is TRBJ1-5 and V is TRBV7-9; D may be TRBD1 (5 bases). V was trimmed by 8 bases and J by 0 bases, leaving 8 bases between them. Germline V gene lookup returns CDR1 SEHNR and CDR2 FQNEAQ (reference sequence). This CDR3 is built from 13 residues.

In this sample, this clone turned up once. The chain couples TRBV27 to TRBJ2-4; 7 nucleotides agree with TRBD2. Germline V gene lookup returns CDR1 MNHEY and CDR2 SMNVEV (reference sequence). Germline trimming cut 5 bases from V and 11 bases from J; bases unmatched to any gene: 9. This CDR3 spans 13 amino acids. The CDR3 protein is CASSPGLGHLQYF. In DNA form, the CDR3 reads TGTGCCAGCAGTCCCGGACTAGGGCACCTTCAGTACTTC.

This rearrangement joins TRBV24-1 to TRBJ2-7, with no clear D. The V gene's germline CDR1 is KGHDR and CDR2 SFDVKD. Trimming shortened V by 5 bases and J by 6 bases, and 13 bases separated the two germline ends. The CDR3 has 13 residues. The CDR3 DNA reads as TGTGCCACCAGTGGTCAGGCATCAGGCGAGCAGTACTTC. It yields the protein CATSGQASGEQYF.

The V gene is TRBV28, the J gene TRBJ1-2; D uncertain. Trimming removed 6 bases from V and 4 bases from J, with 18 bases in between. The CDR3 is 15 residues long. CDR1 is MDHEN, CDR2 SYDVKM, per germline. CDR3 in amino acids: CASRPPNQYTYGYTF. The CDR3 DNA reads TGTGCCAGCAGGCCCCCGAACCAGTACACCTATGGCTACACCTTC.

The CDR3 DNA reads TGCGCCAGCAGCTTCCAGTCCAGGGGGCTGGCCGGGGAGCTGTTTTTT. The encoded protein is CASSFQSRGLAGELFF. The gene calls are TRBV5-1 and TRBJ2-2; 8 positions agree with TRBD1. The CDR3 is 16 residues long. Losses at the gene ends were 2 bases for V and 6 bases for J; bases not matched to a gene: 9. Germline CDR1 and CDR2: SGHRS and YFSETQ.

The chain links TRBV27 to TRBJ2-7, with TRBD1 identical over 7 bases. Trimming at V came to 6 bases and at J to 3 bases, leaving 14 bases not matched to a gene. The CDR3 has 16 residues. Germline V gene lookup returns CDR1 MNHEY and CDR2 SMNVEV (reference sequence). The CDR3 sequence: CASRGDRDSPYYEQYF. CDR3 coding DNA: TGTGCCAGCAGGGGGGACCGGGACAGTCCTTACTACGAGCAGTACTTC.

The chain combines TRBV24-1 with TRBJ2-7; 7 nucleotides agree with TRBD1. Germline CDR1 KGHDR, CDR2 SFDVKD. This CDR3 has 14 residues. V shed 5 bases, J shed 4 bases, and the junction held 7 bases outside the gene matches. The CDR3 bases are TGTGCCACCAGTGGAGCCGGGACAGCTTACGAGCAGTACTTC. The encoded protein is CATSGAGTAYEQYF.

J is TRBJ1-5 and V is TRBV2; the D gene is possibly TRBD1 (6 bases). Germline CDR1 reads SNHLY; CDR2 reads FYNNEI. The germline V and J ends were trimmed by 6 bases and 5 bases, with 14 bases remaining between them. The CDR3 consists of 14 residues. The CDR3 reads CASSRLEGDQPQHF. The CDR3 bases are TGTGCCAGCAGCCGCTTAGAGGGGGATCAGCCCCAGCATTTT.

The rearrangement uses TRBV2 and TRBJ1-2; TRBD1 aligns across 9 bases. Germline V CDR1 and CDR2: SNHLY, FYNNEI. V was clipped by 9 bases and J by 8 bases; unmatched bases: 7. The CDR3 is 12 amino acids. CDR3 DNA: TGTGCCAGGTCCCGGGACAGGGCCGGCTACACCTTC. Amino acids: CARSRDRAGYTF.

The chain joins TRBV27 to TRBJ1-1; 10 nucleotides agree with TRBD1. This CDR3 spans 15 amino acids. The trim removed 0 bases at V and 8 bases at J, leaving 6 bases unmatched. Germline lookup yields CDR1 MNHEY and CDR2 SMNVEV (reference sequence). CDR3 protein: CASSLSRDRGREAFF. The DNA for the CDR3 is TGTGCCAGCAGTTTATCCCGGGACAGGGGAAGGGAAGCTTTCTTT.

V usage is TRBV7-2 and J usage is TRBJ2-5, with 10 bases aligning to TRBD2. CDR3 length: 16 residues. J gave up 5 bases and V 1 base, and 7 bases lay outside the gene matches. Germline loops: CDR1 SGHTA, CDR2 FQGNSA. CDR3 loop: CASSLGASGSYETQYF. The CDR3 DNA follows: TGTGCCAGCAGCTTAGGGGCTAGCGGGAGTTATGAGACCCAGTACTTC.

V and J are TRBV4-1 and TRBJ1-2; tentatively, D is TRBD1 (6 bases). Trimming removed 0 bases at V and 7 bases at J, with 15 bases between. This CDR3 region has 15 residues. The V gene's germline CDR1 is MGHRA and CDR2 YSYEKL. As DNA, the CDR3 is TGCGCCAGCAGCCAAGATCCGGACAGAAGGAGTGGCTACACCTTC. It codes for CASSQDPDRRSGYTF.

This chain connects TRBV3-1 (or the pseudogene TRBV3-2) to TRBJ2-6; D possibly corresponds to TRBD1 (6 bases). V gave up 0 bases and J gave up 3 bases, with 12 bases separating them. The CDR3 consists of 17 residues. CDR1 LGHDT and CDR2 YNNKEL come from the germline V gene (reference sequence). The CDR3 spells CASSQESDRFGANVLTF. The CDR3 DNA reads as TGTGCCAGCAGCCAAGAAAGTGACAGGTTTGGGGCCAACGTCCTGACTTTC.

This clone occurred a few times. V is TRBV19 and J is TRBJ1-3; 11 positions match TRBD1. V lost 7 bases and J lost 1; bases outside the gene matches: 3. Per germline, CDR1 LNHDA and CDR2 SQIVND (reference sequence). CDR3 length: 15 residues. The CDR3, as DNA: TGTGCCAGTACGGGACAGGGGGAATCTGGAAACACCATATATTTT. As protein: CASTGQGESGNTIYF.

The CDR3 coding sequence is TGTGCCAGCAGCGTAGATGCTAGGCAAGAGACCCAGTACTTC. Translation: CASSVDARQETQYF. V gene TRBV9 combines with J gene TRBJ2-5; D is unclear. The CDR3 spans 14 residues. V was shortened by 0 bases and J by 2 bases, with 8 bases between the two germline ends. Germline assignment: CDR1 SGDLS and CDR2 YYNGEE.

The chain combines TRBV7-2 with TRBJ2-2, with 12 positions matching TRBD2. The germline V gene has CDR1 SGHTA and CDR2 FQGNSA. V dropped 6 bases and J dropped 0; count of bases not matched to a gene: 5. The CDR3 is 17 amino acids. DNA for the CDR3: TGTGCCAGCAGATACGGGACTAGCGGGCCGAACACCGGGGAGCTGTTTTTT. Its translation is CASRYGTSGPNTGELFF.

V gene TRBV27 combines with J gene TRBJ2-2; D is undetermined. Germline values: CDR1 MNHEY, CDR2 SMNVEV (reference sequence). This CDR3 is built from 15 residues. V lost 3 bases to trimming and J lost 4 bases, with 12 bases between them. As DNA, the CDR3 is TGTGCCAGCAGTTTTCGCAGGATCGGCACCGGGGAGCTGTTTTTT. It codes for CASSFRRIGTGELFF.

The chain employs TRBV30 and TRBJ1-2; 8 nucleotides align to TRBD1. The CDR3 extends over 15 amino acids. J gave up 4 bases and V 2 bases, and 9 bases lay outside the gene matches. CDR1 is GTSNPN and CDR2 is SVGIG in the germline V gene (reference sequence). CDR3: CAWSPDRDGVYGYTF. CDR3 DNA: TGTGCCTGGAGTCCGGACAGGGATGGGGTCTATGGCTACACCTTC.

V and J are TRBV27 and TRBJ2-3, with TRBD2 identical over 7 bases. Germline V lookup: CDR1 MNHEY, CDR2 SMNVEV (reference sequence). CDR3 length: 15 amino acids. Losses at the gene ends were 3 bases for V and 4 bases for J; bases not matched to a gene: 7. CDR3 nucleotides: TGTGCCAGCAGTTTTGGCGGGAGAGGATCAGATACGCAGTATTTT. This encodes CASSFGGRGSDTQYF.

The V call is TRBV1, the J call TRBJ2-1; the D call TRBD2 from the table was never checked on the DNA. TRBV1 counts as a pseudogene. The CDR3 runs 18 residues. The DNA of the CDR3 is TGCACCAGCAGCCAAGATCCCGCAGCGGGGTTAGTCTACAATGAGCAGTTCTTC. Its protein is CTSSQDPAAGLVYNEQFF.